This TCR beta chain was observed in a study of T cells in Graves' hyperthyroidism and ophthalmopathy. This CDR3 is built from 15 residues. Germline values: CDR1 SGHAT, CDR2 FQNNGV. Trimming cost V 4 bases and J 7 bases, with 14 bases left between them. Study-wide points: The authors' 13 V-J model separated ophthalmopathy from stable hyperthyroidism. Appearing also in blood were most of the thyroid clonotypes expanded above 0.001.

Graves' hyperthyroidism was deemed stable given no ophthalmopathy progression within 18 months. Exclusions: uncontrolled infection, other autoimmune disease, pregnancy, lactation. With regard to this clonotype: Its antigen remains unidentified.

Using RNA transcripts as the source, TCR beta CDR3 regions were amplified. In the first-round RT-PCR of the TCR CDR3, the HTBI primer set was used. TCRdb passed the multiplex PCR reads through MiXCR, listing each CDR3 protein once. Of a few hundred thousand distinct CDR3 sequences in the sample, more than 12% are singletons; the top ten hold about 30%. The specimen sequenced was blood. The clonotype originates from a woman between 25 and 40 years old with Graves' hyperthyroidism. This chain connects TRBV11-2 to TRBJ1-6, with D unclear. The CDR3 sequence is CASSSPGQSNSPLHF. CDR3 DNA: TGTGCCAGCAGCTCCCCCGGGCAATCCAATTCACCCCTCCACTTT.